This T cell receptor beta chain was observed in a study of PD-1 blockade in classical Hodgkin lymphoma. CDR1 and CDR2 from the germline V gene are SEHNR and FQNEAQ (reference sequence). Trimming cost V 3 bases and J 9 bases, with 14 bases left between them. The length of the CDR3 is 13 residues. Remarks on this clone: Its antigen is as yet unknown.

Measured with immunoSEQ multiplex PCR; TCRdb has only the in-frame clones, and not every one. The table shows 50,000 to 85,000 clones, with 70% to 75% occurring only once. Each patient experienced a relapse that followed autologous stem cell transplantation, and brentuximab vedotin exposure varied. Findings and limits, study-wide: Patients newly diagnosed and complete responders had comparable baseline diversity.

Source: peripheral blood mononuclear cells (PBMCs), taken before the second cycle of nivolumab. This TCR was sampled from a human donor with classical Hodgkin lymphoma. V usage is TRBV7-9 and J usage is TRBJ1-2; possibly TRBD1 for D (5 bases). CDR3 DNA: TGTGCCAGCAGCTTTGATTTGGGGGAAAGCTACACCTTC. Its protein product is CASSFDLGESYTF. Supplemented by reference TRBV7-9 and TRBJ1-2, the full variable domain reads DTGVSQNPRHKITKRGQNVTFRCDPISEHNRLYWYRQTLGQGPEFLTYFQNEAQLEKSRLLSDRFSAERPKGSFSTLEIQRTEQGDSAMYLCASSFDLGESYTFGSGTRLTVV.